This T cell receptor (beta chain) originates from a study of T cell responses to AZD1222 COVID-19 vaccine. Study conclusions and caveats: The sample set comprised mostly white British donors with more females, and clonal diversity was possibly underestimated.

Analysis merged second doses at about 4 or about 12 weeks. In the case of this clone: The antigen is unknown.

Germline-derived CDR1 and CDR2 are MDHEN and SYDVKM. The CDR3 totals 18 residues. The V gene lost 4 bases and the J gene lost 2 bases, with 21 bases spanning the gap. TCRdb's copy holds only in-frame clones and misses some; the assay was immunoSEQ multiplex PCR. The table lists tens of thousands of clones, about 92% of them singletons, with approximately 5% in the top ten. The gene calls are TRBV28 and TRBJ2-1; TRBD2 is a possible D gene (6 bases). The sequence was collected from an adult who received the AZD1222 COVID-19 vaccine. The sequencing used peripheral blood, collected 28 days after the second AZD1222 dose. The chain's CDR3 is CASSSPRLARNTYNEQFF. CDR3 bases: TGTGCCAGCAGTTCCCCCCGGCTAGCGAGGAACACCTACAATGAGCAGTTCTTC.